In this sample, the clone carrying this T cell receptor beta chain turned up many times. The study tagged each TCR cDNA molecule with a unique molecular identifier. MiXCR was run by TCRdb on the 5' RACE reads, yielding one entry per CDR3 protein. The data show tens of thousands of distinct CDR3 sequences, with around 7% seen just once and 2.9% held by the top ten. The data were taken from a study of spatial heterogeneity in lung cancer. Germline V gene sequence: CDR1 SGHVS, CDR2 FNYEAQ. The CDR3 contains 14 residues. J gave up 2 bases and V 5 bases, and 4 bases lay outside the gene matches. Time point noted: sample taken at primary tumor resection. Unsorted tumor, nontumor lung tissue or cryopreserved PBMC supplied the whole RNA.

The specimen was PBMCs, collected at surgery. The chain couples TRBV7-6 to TRBJ2-3, with 7 bases fitting TRBD2. This receptor was obtained from a female donor with early-stage non-small cell lung cancer. The CDR3 nucleotides read TGTGCCAGCAGCCGGGGGGTCATCACAGATACGCAGTATTTT. Translating gives CASSRGVITDTQYF.